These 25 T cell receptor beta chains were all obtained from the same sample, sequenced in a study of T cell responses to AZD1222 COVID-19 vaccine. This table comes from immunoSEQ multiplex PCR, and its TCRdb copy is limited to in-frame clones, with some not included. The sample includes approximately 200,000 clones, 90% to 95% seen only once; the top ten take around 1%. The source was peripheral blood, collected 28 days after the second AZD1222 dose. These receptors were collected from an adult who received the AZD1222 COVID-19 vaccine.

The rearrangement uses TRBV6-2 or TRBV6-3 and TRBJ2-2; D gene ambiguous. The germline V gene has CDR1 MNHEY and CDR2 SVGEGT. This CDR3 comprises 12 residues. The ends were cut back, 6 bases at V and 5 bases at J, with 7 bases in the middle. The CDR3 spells CASSPSTGELFF. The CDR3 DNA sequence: TGTGCCAGCAGCCCTTCAACCGGGGAGCTGTTTTTT.

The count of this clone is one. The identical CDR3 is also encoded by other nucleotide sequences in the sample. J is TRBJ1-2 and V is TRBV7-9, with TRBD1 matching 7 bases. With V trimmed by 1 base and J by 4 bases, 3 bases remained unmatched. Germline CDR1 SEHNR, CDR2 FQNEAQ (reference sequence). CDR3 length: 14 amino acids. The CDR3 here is CASSLVPGGYGYTF. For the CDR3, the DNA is TGTGCCAGCAGCTTAGTGCCAGGGGGCTATGGCTACACCTTC.

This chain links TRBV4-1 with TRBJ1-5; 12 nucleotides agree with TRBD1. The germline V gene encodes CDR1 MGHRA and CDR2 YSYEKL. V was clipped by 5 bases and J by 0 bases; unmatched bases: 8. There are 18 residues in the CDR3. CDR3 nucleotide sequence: TGCGCCAGCAGCGGGGACAGGGGGCGCGGGATTAGCAATCAGCCCCAGCATTTT. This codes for CASSGDRGRGISNQPQHF.

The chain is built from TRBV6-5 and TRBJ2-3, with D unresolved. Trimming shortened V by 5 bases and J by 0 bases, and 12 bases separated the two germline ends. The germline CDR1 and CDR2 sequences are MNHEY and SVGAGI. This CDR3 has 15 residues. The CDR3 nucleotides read TGTGCCAGCAGTCCCTTATCAACTAGCACAGATACGCAGTATTTT. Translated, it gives CASSPLSTSTDTQYF.

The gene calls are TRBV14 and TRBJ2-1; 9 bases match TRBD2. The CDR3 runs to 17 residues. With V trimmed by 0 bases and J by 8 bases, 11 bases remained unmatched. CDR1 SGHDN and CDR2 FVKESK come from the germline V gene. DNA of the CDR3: TGTGCCAGCAGCCAAGATCGGCGGGGGGGTGCCGTGGATGAGCAGTTCTTC. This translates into CASSQDRRGGAVDEQFF.

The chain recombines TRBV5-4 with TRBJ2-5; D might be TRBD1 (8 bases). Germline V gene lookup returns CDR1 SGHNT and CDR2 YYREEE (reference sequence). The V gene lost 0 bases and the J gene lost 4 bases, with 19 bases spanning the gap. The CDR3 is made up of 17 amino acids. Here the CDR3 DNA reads TGTGCCAGCAGCTTGGGACCCGCGACAGGGGAGGGAGAGACCCAGTACTTC. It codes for CASSLGPATGEGETQYF.

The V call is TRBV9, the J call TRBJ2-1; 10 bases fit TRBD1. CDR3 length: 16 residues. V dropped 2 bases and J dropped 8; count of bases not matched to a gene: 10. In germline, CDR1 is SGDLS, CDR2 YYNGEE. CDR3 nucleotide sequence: TGTGCCAGCAGCGTTACCGGGACAGGGGCCGGGGATGAGCAGTTCTTC. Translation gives CASSVTGTGAGDEQFF.

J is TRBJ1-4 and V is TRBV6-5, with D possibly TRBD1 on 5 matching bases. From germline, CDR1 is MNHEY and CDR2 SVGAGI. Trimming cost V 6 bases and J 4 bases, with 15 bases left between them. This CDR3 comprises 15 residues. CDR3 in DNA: TGTGCCAGCAGCTTCCAGAACAGGAATAATGAAAAACTGTTTTTT. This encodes CASSFQNRNNEKLFF.

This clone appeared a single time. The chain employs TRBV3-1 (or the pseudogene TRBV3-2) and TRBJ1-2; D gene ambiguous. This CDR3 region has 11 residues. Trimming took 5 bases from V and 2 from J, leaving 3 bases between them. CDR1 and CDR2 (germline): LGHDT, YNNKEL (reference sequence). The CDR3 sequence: CASSSNYGYTF. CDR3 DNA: TGTGCCAGCAGCTCAAACTATGGCTACACCTTC.

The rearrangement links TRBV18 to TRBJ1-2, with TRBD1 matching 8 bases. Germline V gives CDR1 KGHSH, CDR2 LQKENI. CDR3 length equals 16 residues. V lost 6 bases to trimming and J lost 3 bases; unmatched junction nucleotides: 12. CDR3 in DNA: TGTGCCAGCTCCCCAAAAGGACAGGGATTGGACTATGGCTACACCTTC. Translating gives CASSPKGQGLDYGYTF.

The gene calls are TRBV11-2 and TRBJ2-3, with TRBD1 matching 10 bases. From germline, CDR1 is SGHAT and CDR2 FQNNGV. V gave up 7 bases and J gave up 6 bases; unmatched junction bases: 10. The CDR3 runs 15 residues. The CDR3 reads CASTPRGTGEDTQYF. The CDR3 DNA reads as TGTGCCAGCACCCCCCGCGGGACAGGGGAGGATACGCAGTATTTT.

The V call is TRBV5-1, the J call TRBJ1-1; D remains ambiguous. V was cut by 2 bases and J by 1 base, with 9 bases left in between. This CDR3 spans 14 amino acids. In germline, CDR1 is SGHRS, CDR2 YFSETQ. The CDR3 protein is CASSFSSRNTEAFF. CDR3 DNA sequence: TGCGCCAGCAGCTTTTCCAGCCGGAACACTGAAGCTTTCTTT. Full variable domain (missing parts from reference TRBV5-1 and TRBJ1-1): KAGVTQTPRYLIKTRGQQVTLSCSPISGHRSVSWYQQTPGQGLQFLFEYFSETQRNKGNFPGRFSGRQFSNSRSEMNVSTLELGDSALYLCASSFSSRNTEAFFGQGTRLTVV.

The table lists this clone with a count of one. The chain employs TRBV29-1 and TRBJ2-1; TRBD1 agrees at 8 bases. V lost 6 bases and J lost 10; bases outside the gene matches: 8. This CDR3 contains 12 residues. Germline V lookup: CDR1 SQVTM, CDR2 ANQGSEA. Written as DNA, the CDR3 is TGCAGCGTCGGGACAGGATCTAGGGAGCAGTTCTTC. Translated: CSVGTGSREQFF.

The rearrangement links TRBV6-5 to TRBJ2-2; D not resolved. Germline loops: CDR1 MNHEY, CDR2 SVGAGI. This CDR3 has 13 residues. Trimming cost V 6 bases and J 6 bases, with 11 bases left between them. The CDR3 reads CASRGYGAGELFF. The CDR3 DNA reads TGTGCCAGCAGGGGATATGGGGCCGGGGAGCTGTTTTTT.

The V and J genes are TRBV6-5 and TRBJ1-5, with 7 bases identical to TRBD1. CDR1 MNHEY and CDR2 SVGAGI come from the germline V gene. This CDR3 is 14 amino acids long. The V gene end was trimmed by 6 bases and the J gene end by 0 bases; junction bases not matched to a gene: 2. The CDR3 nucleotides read TGTGCCAGCAGGAGGGACAGTAGCAATCAGCCCCAGCATTTT. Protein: CASRRDSSNQPQHF.

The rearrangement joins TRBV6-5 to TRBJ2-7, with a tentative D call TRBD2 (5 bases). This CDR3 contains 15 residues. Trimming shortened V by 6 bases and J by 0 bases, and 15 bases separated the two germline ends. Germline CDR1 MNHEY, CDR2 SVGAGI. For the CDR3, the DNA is TGTGCCAGCAGGGGAGCATCGACGTCCTCCTACGAGCAGTACTTC. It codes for CASRGASTSSYEQYF.

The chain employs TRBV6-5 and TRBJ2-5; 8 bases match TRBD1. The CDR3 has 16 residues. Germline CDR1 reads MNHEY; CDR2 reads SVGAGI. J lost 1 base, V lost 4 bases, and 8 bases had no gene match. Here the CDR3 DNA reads TGTGCCAGCAGTTCTTTTCTCGGGACAGGCCAAGAGACCCAGTACTTC. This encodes CASSSFLGTGQETQYF.

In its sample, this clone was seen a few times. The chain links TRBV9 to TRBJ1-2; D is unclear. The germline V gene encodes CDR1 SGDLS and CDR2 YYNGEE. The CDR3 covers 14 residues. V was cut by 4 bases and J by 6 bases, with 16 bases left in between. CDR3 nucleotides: TGTGCCAGCAGCTCGCGACGGGAGGGAGATGGCTACACCTTC. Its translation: CASSSRREGDGYTF.

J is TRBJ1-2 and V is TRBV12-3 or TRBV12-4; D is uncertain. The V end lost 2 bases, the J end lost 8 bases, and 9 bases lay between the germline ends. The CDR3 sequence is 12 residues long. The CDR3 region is CASSLPPQGYTF. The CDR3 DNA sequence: TGTGCCAGCAGTTTACCCCCTCAGGGCTACACCTTC.

The CDR3 DNA is TGTGCCAGTAAGACAACAAACCTCTGGTATGGCTACACCTTC. Protein product: CASKTTNLWYGYTF. V usage is TRBV19 and J usage is TRBJ1-2; D call uncertain. Germline CDR1 is LNHDA and CDR2 is SQIVND (reference sequence). V was trimmed by 7 bases and J by 5 bases, leaving 17 bases between them. There are 14 residues in the CDR3.

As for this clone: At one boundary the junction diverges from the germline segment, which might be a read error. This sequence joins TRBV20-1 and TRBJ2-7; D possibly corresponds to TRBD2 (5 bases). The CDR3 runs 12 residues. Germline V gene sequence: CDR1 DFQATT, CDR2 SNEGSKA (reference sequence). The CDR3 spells CSASGVRGKVNF. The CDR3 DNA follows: TGCAGTGCTAGTGGGGTCCGGGGAAAGGTGAACTTC.

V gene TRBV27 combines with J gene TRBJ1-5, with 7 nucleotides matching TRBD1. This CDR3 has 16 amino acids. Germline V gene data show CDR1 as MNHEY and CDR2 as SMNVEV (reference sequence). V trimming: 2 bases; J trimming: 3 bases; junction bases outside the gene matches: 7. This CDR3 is CASSLTTGSPNQPQHF. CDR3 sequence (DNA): TGTGCCAGCAGTTTAACGACAGGGTCCCCCAATCAGCCCCAGCATTTT.

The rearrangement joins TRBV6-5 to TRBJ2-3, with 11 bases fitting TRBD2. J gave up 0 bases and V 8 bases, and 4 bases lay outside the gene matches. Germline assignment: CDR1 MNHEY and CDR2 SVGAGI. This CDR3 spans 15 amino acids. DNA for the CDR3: TGTGCCAGCCGACGACTAGCGGGGAGCACAGATACGCAGTATTTT. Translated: CASRRLAGSTDTQYF.

The CDR3 reads CASSAQIPAIYF. CDR3 sequence (DNA): TGTGCCAGCAGCGCACAAATCCCCGCCATATATTTT. V gene TRBV7-9 combines with J gene TRBJ1-3; D remains unclear. The CDR3 runs to 12 residues. Germline assignment: CDR1 SEHNR and CDR2 FQNEAQ (reference sequence). Trimming shortened V by 5 bases and J by 11 bases, and 13 bases separated the two germline ends. Variable domain in full (rest from reference TRBV7-9 and TRBJ1-3): DTGVSQNPRHKITKRGQNVTFRCDPISEHNRLYWYRQTLGQGPEFLTYFQNEAQLEKSRLLSDRFSAERPKGSFSTLEIQRTEQGDSAMYLCASSAQIPAIYFGEGSWLTVV.

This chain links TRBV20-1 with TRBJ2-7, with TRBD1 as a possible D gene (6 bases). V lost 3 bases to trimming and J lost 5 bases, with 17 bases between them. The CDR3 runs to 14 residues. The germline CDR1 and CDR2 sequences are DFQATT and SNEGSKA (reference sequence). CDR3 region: CSASRPGAGHEQYF. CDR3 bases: TGCAGTGCTAGTCGCCCAGGGGCGGGCCACGAGCAGTACTTC.